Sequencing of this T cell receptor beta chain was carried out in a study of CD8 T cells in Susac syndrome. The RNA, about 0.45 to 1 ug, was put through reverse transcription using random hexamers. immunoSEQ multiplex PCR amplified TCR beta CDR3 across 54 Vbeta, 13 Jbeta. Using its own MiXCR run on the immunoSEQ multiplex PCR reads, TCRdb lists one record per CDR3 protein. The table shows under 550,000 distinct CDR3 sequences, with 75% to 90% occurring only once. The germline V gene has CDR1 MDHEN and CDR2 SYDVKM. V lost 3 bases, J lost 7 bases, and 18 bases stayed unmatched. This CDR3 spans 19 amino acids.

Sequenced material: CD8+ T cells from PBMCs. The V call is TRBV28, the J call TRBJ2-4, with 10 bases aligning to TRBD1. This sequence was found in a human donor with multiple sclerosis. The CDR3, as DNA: TGTGCCAGCAGTTTTCGTCGGGACAGGGGTTTGTTTATCAGGAACATTCAGTACTTC. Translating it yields CASSFRRDRGLFIRNIQYF.